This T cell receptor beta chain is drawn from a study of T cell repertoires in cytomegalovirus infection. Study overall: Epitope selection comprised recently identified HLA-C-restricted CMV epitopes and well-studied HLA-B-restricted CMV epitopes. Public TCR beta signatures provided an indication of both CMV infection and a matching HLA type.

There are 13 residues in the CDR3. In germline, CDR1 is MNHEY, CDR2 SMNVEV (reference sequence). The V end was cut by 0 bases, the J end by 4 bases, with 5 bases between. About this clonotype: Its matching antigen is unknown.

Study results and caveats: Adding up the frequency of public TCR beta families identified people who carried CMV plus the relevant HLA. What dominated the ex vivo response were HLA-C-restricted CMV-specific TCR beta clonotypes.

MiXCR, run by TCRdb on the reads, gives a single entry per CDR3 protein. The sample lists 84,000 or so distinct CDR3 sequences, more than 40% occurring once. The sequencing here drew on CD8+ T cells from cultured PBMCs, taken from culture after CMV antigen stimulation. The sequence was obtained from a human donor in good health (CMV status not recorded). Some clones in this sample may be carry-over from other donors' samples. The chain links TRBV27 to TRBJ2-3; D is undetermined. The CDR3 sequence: CASSLSGSDTQYF. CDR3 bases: TGTGCCAGCAGTTTATCTGGGTCAGATACGCAGTATTTT.